This entry lists 23 T cell receptor beta chains sequenced from one sample in a study of CD8 T cells in Susac syndrome. With random hexamers, roughly 0.5 to 1 ug RNA was reverse transcribed. TCRdb passed the immunoSEQ multiplex PCR reads through MiXCR, listing each CDR3 protein once. This sample carries under 200,000 distinct CDR3 sequences, under 95% of them seen once, and the ten largest clones take around 0.096%. The sequenced sample consisted of CD4+ T cells from PBMCs. Receptors originate from a human donor in good health.

This clonotype was detected only once. The rearrangement uses TRBV15 and TRBJ2-3; D is possibly TRBD1 (6 bases). CDR3 length: 15 amino acids. The germline V gene has CDR1 LNHNV and CDR2 YYDKDF (reference sequence). V dropped 6 bases and J dropped 0 bases, with 13 bases sitting between them. The CDR3 sequence is CATSSGQSSTDTQYF. CDR3 DNA: TGTGCCACCAGTTCCGGACAGTCTAGCACAGATACGCAGTATTTT. Full variable domain (rest looked up from reference TRBV15 and TRBJ2-3): DAMVIQNPRYQVTQFGKPVTLSCSQTLNHNVMYWYQQKSSQAPKLLFHYYDKDFNNEADTPDNFQSRRPNTSFCFLDIRSPGLGDTAMYLCATSSGQSSTDTQYFGPGTRLTVL.

The chain uses TRBV24-1 and TRBJ1-5; TRBD1 is a possible D gene (6 bases). The germline V and J ends were trimmed by 9 bases and 5 bases, with 16 bases remaining between them. CDR3 length equals 14 residues. Germline lookup yields CDR1 KGHDR and CDR2 SFDVKD. This chain's CDR3 is CATHRASGDQPQHF. CDR3 DNA: TGTGCCACCCATCGCGCGTCAGGGGATCAGCCCCAGCATTTT.

This clonotype has only one observation. The rearrangement uses TRBV7-9 and TRBJ1-5; 9 positions agree with TRBD1. The CDR3 has 15 amino acids. Germline CDR1 reads SEHNR; CDR2 reads FQNEAQ (reference sequence). The V segment lost 3 bases and the J segment 7 bases; nucleotides outside the gene matches: 7. As DNA, the CDR3 is TGTGCCAGCAGCTTGGGGAAAACAGGGGGCCAGCCCCAGCATTTT. Residues: CASSLGKTGGQPQHF.

This clonotype was seen once. The chain couples TRBV29-1 to TRBJ2-5; D call uncertain. V lost 3 bases, J lost 1 base, and 6 bases lay in between. Germline assignment: CDR1 SQVTM and CDR2 ANQGSEA. The CDR3 covers 12 residues. CDR3 in DNA: TGCAGCGTTGATTTCAGCCAAGAGACCCAGTACTTC. It is translated as CSVDFSQETQYF.

This clonotype has just one count. The V and J genes are TRBV19 and TRBJ1-5; D is ambiguous. The ends were cut back, 4 bases at V and 3 bases at J, with 13 bases in the middle. The CDR3 has 15 residues. Per germline, CDR1 LNHDA and CDR2 SQIVND (reference sequence). In DNA, the CDR3 is TGTGCCAGTAGTACCCAGAGGGAGGCCAATCAGCCCCAGCATTTT. Translation: CASSTQREANQPQHF.

This clonotype was seen just once. V gene TRBV19 combines with J gene TRBJ2-5; tentatively, D is TRBD1 (5 bases). With 6 bases removed from V and 1 base from J, the gap between germline ends came to 15 bases. The CDR3 loop spans 15 amino acids. The germline V gene has CDR1 LNHDA and CDR2 SQIVND (reference sequence). CDR3 sequence reads: CASSSDQGFQETQYF. CDR3 nucleotides: TGTGCCAGTAGCTCGGATCAGGGATTCCAAGAGACCCAGTACTTC. The entire variable domain, with the rest obtained from reference TRBV19 and TRBJ2-5, is as follows: DGGITQSPKYLFRKEGQNVTLSCEQNLNHDAMYWYRQDPGQGLRLIYYSQIVNDFQKGDIAEGYSVSREKKESFPLTVTSAQKNPTAFYLCASSSDQGFQETQYFGPGTRLLVL.

The chain uses TRBV20-1 and TRBJ1-1; possibly TRBD1 for D (5 bases). Germline lookup yields CDR1 DFQATT and CDR2 SNEGSKA (reference sequence). The CDR3 spans 13 residues. Trimming pared 1 base from V and 4 bases from J, leaving 10 bases between. Here the CDR3 DNA reads TGCAGTGCTAGAGTAGGGGAGGGCACTGAAGCTTTCTTT. Translating gives CSARVGEGTEAFF.

The V call is TRBV14, the J call TRBJ2-2; perhaps TRBD1 as D (6 bases). Germline assignment: CDR1 SGHDN and CDR2 FVKESK. The germline V and J ends were trimmed by 4 bases and 1 base, with 10 bases remaining between them. The CDR3 totals 15 residues. This CDR3 is CASSLDSRNTGELFF. CDR3 coding DNA: TGTGCCAGCAGCCTGGACAGCCGGAACACCGGGGAGCTGTTTTTT.

The chain has TRBV19 and TRBJ1-5; TRBD1 is a possible D gene (5 bases). The V and J ends lost 7 bases and 1 base respectively, with 17 bases between them. This CDR3 region has 16 residues. Germline CDR1 and CDR2: LNHDA and SQIVND (reference sequence). The CDR3 bases are TGTGCCAGTAACTCCGAGGGGCGGTGGAGCAATCAGCCCCAGCATTTT. Protein: CASNSEGRWSNQPQHF.

The V call is TRBV19, the J call TRBJ2-2; D perhaps matches TRBD1 (6 bases). V lost 8 bases, J lost 3 bases, and 13 bases lay in between. Per the germline V gene, CDR1 is LNHDA and CDR2 is SQIVND (reference sequence). There are 14 residues in the CDR3. CDR3 sequence reads: CASQGPYYTGELFF. The CDR3 DNA reads TGTGCCAGTCAGGGGCCATACTACACCGGGGAGCTGTTTTTT.

This chain connects TRBV2 to TRBJ2-2, with D perhaps TRBD2 (5 bases). The V end was cut by 6 bases, the J end by 6 bases, with 14 bases between. This CDR3 spans 14 amino acids. Germline lookup yields CDR1 SNHLY and CDR2 FYNNEI. CDR3 residues: CASRPGYGAGELFF. CDR3 DNA: TGTGCCAGCAGGCCGGGATATGGGGCCGGGGAGCTGTTTTTT. The full variable domain, completed using reference TRBV2 and TRBJ2-2, is EPEVTQTPSHQVTQMGQEVILRCVPISNHLYFYWYRQILGQKVEFLVSFYNNEISEKSEIFDDQFSVERPDGSNFTLKIRSTKLEDSAMYFCASRPGYGAGELFFGEGSRLTVL.

J is TRBJ2-3 and V is TRBV6-6, with TRBD2 as a possible D gene (6 bases). The CDR3 loop spans 13 amino acids. V lost 7 bases and J 5 bases, leaving 13 bases between the germline ends. CDR1 MNHNY and CDR2 SVGAGI come from the germline V gene (reference sequence). The CDR3 spells CASTPGLQDTQYF. DNA of the CDR3: TGTGCCAGCACCCCGGGACTCCAAGATACGCAGTATTTT.

The V call is TRBV6-1, the J call TRBJ2-6, with 7 bases matching TRBD1. The CDR3 totals 16 residues. Germline lookup yields CDR1 MNHNS and CDR2 SASEGT. V gave up 6 bases and J gave up 2 bases; unmatched junction bases: 7. The CDR3 is CASSEYRGPGANVLTF. CDR3 in DNA: TGTGCCAGCAGCGAGTACAGGGGACCTGGGGCCAACGTCCTGACTTTC.

The V call is TRBV27, the J call TRBJ2-1, with unresolved D. Germline CDR1 MNHEY, CDR2 SMNVEV (reference sequence). The CDR3 spans 13 residues. V gave up 2 bases and J gave up 8 bases, with 10 bases separating them. CDR3 coding DNA: TGTGCCAGCAGTTTACCGTCCGGGTATGAGCAGTTCTTC. This encodes CASSLPSGYEQFF.

This clonotype appeared once. The V call is TRBV5-1, the J call TRBJ2-6; D may match TRBD1 or TRBD2 (5 bases each). The germline gives CDR1 SGHRS, CDR2 YFSETQ. The V gene lost 2 bases and the J gene lost 3 bases, with 9 bases spanning the gap. The CDR3 is 15 amino acids. The CDR3 loop is CASSFQGDGANVLTF. The DNA of the CDR3 is TGCGCCAGCAGCTTTCAGGGAGATGGGGCCAACGTCCTGACTTTC.

This chain links TRBV19 with TRBJ2-3; 12 bases line up with TRBD2. The CDR3 is made up of 15 amino acids. Germline loops: CDR1 LNHDA, CDR2 SQIVND (reference sequence). Germline trimming cut 5 bases from V and 5 bases from J; bases unmatched to any gene: 5. CDR3 DNA: TGTGCCAGTAGTGGAAGGACTAGCGGGGTAGATACGCAGTATTTT. Translation gives CASSGRTSGVDTQYF.

The chain employs TRBV9 and TRBJ2-2; D uncertain. V was cut by 0 bases and J by 0 bases, with 6 bases left in between. CDR1 and CDR2 from the germline V gene are SGDLS and YYNGEE. The CDR3 totals 15 residues. The CDR3 region is CASSVGHTNTGELFF. For the CDR3, the DNA is TGTGCCAGCAGCGTAGGACACACGAACACCGGGGAGCTGTTTTTT.

The V gene is TRBV6-2 or TRBV6-3, the J gene TRBJ2-2; a weak D match, TRBD1 (6 bases). CDR1 and CDR2 (germline): MNHEY, SVGEGT. V lost 6 bases and J lost 4, with 12 bases in between. This CDR3 spans 14 amino acids. The CDR3 sequence is CASRLRGSTGELFF. CDR3 nucleotide sequence: TGTGCCAGCAGACTCAGGGGATCCACCGGGGAGCTGTTTTTT.

The chain has TRBV24-1 and TRBJ1-2, with 12 bases identical to TRBD1. The CDR3 is 14 residues long. Germline trimming cut 6 bases from V and 7 bases from J; bases unmatched to any gene: 5. CDR1 and CDR2 (germline): KGHDR, SFDVKD. This chain's CDR3 is CATSPGQGAVGYTF. The DNA of the CDR3 is TGTGCCACCAGTCCGGGACAGGGGGCTGTTGGCTACACCTTC.

V is TRBV6-5 and J is TRBJ2-3, with unresolved D. The CDR3 consists of 15 residues. Trimming removed 0 bases from V and 8 bases from J, with 15 bases in between. Per the germline V gene, CDR1 is MNHEY and CDR2 is SVGAGI. As DNA, the CDR3 is TGTGCCAGCAGTTACTCGGACCCCCAAACGGGTACGCAGTATTTT. Amino acids: CASSYSDPQTGTQYF.

As to this clonotype: Its ends do not fully match the called genes, so a read error is possible. J is TRBJ2-1 and V is TRBV7-8; unclear D gene. The CDR3 has 11 amino acids. Germline-derived CDR1 and CDR2 are SGHVS and FQNEAQ. The CDR3 protein is CASSSGQTPKF. For the CDR3, the DNA is TGTGCCAGCAGCTCAGGCCAAACTCCCAAATTC.

The gene calls are TRBV7-9 and TRBJ2-1, with D perhaps TRBD2 (6 bases). CDR1 and CDR2 (germline): SEHNR, FQNEAQ (reference sequence). The V end lost 1 base, the J end lost 10 bases, and 8 bases lay between the germline ends. This CDR3 has 12 amino acids. The CDR3 reads CASSLGDLEQFF. The CDR3 region has the DNA TGTGCCAGCAGCTTAGGGGACTTAGAGCAGTTCTTC.

The rearrangement uses TRBV11-2 and TRBJ2-1, with 14 bases that match TRBD2. V shed 5 bases and J 1 base; nucleotides not matched to a gene: 4. Germline V gene data show CDR1 as SGHAT and CDR2 as FQNNGV. The CDR3 extends over 17 amino acids. CDR3 protein: CASSPGLAGGSYNEQFF. The CDR3 nucleotides are TGTGCCAGCAGCCCTGGACTAGCGGGGGGTTCCTACAATGAGCAGTTCTTC.